This entry describes one TCR beta chain. The sample belongs to a study of blood T cell repertoires in COVID-19. Study-wide context: The United States, Italy and Spain provided the acute and convalescent COVID-19 samples. T cells, B-cell-depleted T cells, or PBMCs supplied cDNA or gDNA.

Per the original methods: Nucleated cell number was recorded as an estimate derived from reference gene primer amplification. The protocol was immunoSEQ multiplex PCR, while the TCRdb copy is restricted to in-frame clones and leaves out a portion. V and J calls and clone size are given by that table; D and trimming were obtained from the DNA. The sample shows 220,000 or so clones, around four fifths of them seen only once. The CDR3 spans 16 residues. The germline CDR1 and CDR2 sequences are KGHDR and SFDVKD. Trimming cost V 4 bases and J 0 bases, with 11 bases left between them. V gene TRBV24-1 combines with J gene TRBJ1-4, with D perhaps matching TRBD1 (6 bases). Sequences were obtained from peripheral blood. This receptor was identified in a young man with active or convalescent COVID-19. CDR3 in amino acids: CATSEDSKATNEKLFF. CDR3 bases: TGTGCCACCAGTGAGGACAGCAAAGCAACTAATGAAAAACTGTTTTTT.